This T cell receptor (beta chain) was profiled in a study of shared clonotypes between healthy human individuals. About the research overall: Donor composition was two women and three men, aged 18 to 49.

As regards this clone: Its cognate antigen is unknown.

Study outcomes and limitations: The represented genetic and exposure-history diversity was limited by the small number of donors. The authors expected sequencing depth to affect clonotype sharing among donors.

Deep-level running was used for the assay. The protocol was immunoSEQ multiplex PCR, while the TCRdb copy is restricted to in-frame clones and leaves out a portion. This sample has about 490,000 clones; 79% occur once, and the top ten carry more than 10%. Germline CDR1 and CDR2: WNHNN and SYGVQD (reference sequence). The CDR3 runs 14 residues. Trimming took 7 bases from V and 8 from J; bases not matched to a gene: 7. The chain couples TRBV10-1 to TRBJ1-4; 10 bases are shared with TRBD1. This TCR derives from a woman in her thirties or forties in good health. Some clones in this sample may be carry-over from other donors' samples. Sequencing was done on a sample of PBMCs. The CDR3 DNA reads as TGCGCCAGCAACAGAGGACAGGGGGGGGAAAAACTGTTTTTT. Translated, it gives CASNRGQGGEKLFF.